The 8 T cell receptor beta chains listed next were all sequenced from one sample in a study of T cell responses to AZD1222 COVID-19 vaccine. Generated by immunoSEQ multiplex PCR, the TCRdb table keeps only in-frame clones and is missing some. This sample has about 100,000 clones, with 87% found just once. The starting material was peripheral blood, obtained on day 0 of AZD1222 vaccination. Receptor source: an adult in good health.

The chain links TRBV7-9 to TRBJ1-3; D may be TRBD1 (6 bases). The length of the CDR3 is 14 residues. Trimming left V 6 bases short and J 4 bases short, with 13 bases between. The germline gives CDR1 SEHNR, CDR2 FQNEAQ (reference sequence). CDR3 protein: CASRQGAGGNTIYF. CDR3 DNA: TGTGCCAGCAGACAGGGCGCGGGGGGAAACACCATATATTTT.

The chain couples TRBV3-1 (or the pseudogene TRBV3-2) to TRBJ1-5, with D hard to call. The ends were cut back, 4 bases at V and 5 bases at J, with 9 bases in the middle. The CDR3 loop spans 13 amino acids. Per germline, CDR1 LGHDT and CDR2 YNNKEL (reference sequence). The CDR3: CASSLGRDQPQHF. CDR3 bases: TGTGCCAGCAGCCTCGGACGGGATCAGCCCCAGCATTTT.

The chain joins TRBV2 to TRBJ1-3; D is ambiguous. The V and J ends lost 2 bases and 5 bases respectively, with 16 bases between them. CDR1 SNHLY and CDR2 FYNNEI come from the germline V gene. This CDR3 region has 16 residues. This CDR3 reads CASSERTASARNTIYF. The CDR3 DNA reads TGTGCCAGCAGTGAAAGGACGGCGTCAGCGCGAAACACCATATATTTT.

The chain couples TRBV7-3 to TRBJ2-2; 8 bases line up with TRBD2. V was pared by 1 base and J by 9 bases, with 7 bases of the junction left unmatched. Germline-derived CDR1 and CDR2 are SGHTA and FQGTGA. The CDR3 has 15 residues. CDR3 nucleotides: TGTGCCAGCAGCTTAATAGCGGGACCCCCCTGGGAGCTGTTTTTT. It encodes CASSLIAGPPWELFF.

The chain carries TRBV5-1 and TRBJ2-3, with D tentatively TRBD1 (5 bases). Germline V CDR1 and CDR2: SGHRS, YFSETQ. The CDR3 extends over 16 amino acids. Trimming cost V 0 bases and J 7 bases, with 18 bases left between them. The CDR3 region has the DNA TGCGCCAGCAGCTTGGCCCCAGGGTCGGATCGAAATACGCAGTATTTT. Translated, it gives CASSLAPGSDRNTQYF.

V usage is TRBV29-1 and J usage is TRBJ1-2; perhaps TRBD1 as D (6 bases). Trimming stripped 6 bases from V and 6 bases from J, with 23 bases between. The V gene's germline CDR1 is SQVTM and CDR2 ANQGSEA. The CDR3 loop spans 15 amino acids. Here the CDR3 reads CSVTGGSRGSDGYTF. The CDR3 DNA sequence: TGCAGCGTCACAGGCGGGTCGAGGGGGAGCGATGGCTACACCTTC.

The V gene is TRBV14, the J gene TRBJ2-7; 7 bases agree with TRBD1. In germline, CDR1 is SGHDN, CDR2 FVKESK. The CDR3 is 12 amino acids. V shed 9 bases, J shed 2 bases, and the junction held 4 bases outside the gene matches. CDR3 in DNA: TGTGCCAGGGGGGACAGCCCCTACGAGCAGTACTTC. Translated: CARGDSPYEQYF.

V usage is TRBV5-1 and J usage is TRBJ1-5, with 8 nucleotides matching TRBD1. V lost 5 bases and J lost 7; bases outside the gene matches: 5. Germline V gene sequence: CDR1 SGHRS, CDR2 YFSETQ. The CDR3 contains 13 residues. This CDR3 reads CASSSGGSQPQHF. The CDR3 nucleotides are TGCGCCAGCAGTTCAGGGGGCAGCCAGCCCCAGCATTTT.